The rows below give T cell receptor beta chains drawn from one sample of a study of post-analysis software for immune sequencing data. One entry per CDR3 protein results from TCRdb running MiXCR on the PCR reads. The sample includes 350,000 to 450,000 distinct CDR3 sequences, around 37% of them seen just once. Sequencing was carried out using blood. Receptors were obtained from a girl between 10 and 17 years old with multiple sclerosis. CDR3s include the opening cysteine and the closing phenylalanine or tryptophan. A D gene is named only where the DNA matches it firmly. Clone size appears in some rows only: once, few, many, or a class for an expanded clone.

J: TRBJ2-6
D: TRBD1
V: TRBV6-6
size: .
CDR3: CASLSQGTGANVLTF
DNA: TGTGCCAGCCTTTCACAGGGGACTGGGGCCAACGTCCTGACTTTC

J: TRBJ2-5
D: .
V: TRBV5-1
size: few
CDR3: CASRAAGETQYF
DNA: TGCGCCAGCAGGGCAGCGGGAGAGACCCAGTACTTC

J: TRBJ2-1
D: TRBD2
V: TRBV7-2
size: few
CDR3: CASSPRGGTSGGPFHEQFF
DNA: TGTGCCAGCAGCCCCCGAGGGGGGACTAGCGGGGGCCCCTTCCATGAGCAGTTCTTC

J: TRBJ1-1
D: .
V: TRBV6-5
size: few
CDR3: CASSYPNVLQGMNTEAFF
DNA: TGTGCCAGCAGTTACCCCAACGTCCTGCAGGGAATGAACACTGAAGCTTTCTTT

J: TRBJ2-1
D: .
V: TRBV6-5
size: few
CDR3: CASSVGQSSYNEQFF
DNA: TGTGCCAGCAGTGTCGGACAGAGCTCCTACAATGAGCAGTTCTTC

J: TRBJ2-7
D: .
V: TRBV2
size: few
CDR3: CASSERGWDYEQYF
DNA: TGTGCCAGCAGTGAAAGGGGTTGGGACTACGAGCAGTACTTC

J: TRBJ2-7
D: TRBD1
V: TRBV20-1
size: many
CDR3: CSARPGQGSDEQYF
DNA: TGCAGTGCTAGACCGGGACAGGGGAGCGACGAGCAGTACTTC

J: TRBJ2-3
D: TRBD1
V: TRBV29-1
size: few
CDR3: CSVEKGTGMTDTQYF
DNA: TGCAGCGTTGAAAAGGGGACAGGGATGACAGATACGCAGTATTTT

J: TRBJ1-6
D: .
V: TRBV25-1
size: .
CDR3: CASSAGGLYNSPLHF
DNA: TGTGCCAGCAGTGCGGGAGGCCTCTATAATTCACCCCTCCACTTT

J: TRBJ1-2
D: .
V: TRBV9
size: few
CDR3: CASSVALDSYGYTF
DNA: TGTGCCAGCAGCGTAGCTCTCGACAGCTATGGCTACACCTTC

J: TRBJ2-5
D: .
V: TRBV18
size: few
CDR3: CASQVAAETQYF
DNA: TGTGCCAGCCAGGTGGCGGCAGAGACCCAGTACTTC

J: TRBJ2-1
D: .
V: TRBV12-3/TRBV12-4
size: .
CDR3: CASRWGGANEQFF
DNA: TGTGCCAGCAGGTGGGGGGGGGCCAATGAGCAGTTCTTC

J: TRBJ2-7
D: TRBD1
V: TRBV9
size: once
CDR3: CANSFTGGSYEQYF
DNA: TGTGCCAACAGCTTCACAGGGGGATCCTACGAGCAGTACTTC

J: TRBJ1-2
D: .
V: TRBV6-2/TRBV6-3
size: .
CDR3: CASSLLESRGRPRSGYTF
DNA: TGTGCCAGCAGCCTACTCGAATCCCGGGGACGCCCTCGGTCGGGCTACACCTTC

J: TRBJ1-5
D: TRBD1
V: TRBV7-2
size: few
CDR3: CASSLETTGAGQPQHF
DNA: TGTGCCAGCAGCTTAGAAACGACAGGGGCGGGTCAGCCCCAGCATTTT

J: TRBJ2-3
D: .
V: TRBV12-3/TRBV12-4
size: .
CDR3: CASSAGTDAQYF
DNA: TGTGCCAGCAGCGCGGGCACAGATGCGCAGTATTTT

J: TRBJ1-5
D: .
V: TRBV12-3/TRBV12-4
size: few
CDR3: CASTRTDNQPQHF
DNA: TGTGCCAGCACCAGGACAGACAATCAGCCCCAGCATTTT

J: TRBJ1-4
D: .
V: TRBV7-9
size: once
CDR3: CASSIHAPTNEKLFF
DNA: TGTGCCAGCAGCATCCATGCGCCAACTAATGAAAAACTGTTTTTT

J: TRBJ2-5
D: .
V: TRBV6-6
size: .
CDR3: CASSSGPEGETQYF
DNA: TGTGCCAGCAGTTCGGGCCCCGAGGGAGAGACCCAGTACTTC

J: TRBJ2-1
D: TRBD2
V: TRBV7-2
size: few
CDR3: CASSADETSGVRREQFF
DNA: TGTGCCAGCAGCGCAGACGAGACTAGCGGGGTAAGAAGAGAGCAGTTCTTC

J: TRBJ2-5
D: .
V: TRBV6-6
size: few
CDR3: CASSPGQYQETQYF
DNA: TGTGCCAGCAGCCCCGGACAGTACCAAGAGACCCAGTACTTC

J: TRBJ2-2
D: .
V: TRBV24-1
size: .
CDR3: CATSDRNTGELFF
DNA: TGTGCCACCTCGGACAGGAACACCGGGGAGCTGTTTTTT

J: TRBJ2-1
D: .
V: TRBV7-7
size: .
CDR3: CASSLSPRNERFF
DNA: TGTGCTAGCAGCTTATCCCCCCGCAATGAGCGGTTCTTC

J: TRBJ2-5
D: .
V: TRBV20-1
size: .
CDR3: CSAGDQETQYF
DNA: TGCAGTGCTGGGGATCAAGAGACCCAGTACTTC

J: TRBJ1-1
D: TRBD1
V: TRBV28
size: .
CDR3: CASSLHRQGKTEAFF
DNA: TGTGCCAGCAGTTTACATCGACAGGGCAAGACTGAAGCTTTCTTT

J: TRBJ2-5
D: .
V: TRBV4-1
size: .
CDR3: CASSQGLVGETQYF
DNA: TGCGCCAGCAGCCAAGGACTAGTTGGTGAGACCCAGTACTTC

J: TRBJ2-1
D: TRBD1
V: TRBV12-3/TRBV12-4
size: many
CDR3: CASSWDSYNEQFF
DNA: TGTGCCAGCAGCTGGGACAGCTACAATGAGCAGTTCTTC

J: TRBJ1-2
D: .
V: TRBV13
size: few
CDR3: CASSEGTYGYTF
DNA: TGTGCCAGCAGCGAGGGGACCTATGGCTACACCTTC

J: TRBJ1-5
D: TRBD1
V: TRBV2
size: .
CDR3: CASSEARQGIQPQHF
DNA: TGTGCCAGCAGTGAAGCGCGACAGGGGATACAGCCCCAGCATTTT

J: TRBJ2-5
D: TRBD2
V: TRBV6-5
size: .
CDR3: CASSYRAYGLAGPETLYF
DNA: TGTGCCAGCAGTTACCGGGCCTATGGACTAGCGGGGCCAGAGACCCTGTACTTC

J: TRBJ2-1
D: .
V: TRBV12-3/TRBV12-4
size: few
CDR3: CASSLMRGPGGNEQFF
DNA: TGTGCCAGCAGTCTAATGAGAGGGCCGGGTGGCAATGAGCAGTTCTTC

J: TRBJ1-1
D: .
V: TRBV28
size: .
CDR3: CATQAEAGEGNTEAFF
DNA: TGTGCCACCCAGGCGGAGGCAGGGGAGGGGAACACTGAAGCTTTCTTT

J: TRBJ2-1
D: .
V: TRBV7-2
size: once
CDR3: CASSLAGIALYNEQFF
DNA: TGTGCCAGCAGCTTAGCGGGTATAGCCCTGTACAATGAGCAGTTCTTC

J: TRBJ2-3
D: TRBD2
V: TRBV11-2
size: few
CDR3: CASSLGSSGVRTDTQYF
DNA: TGTGCCAGCAGCTTAGGTTCTAGCGGGGTTCGCACAGATACGCAGTATTTT

J: TRBJ1-1
D: .
V: TRBV28
size: .
CDR3: CAGSRMRVEAFF
DNA: TGTGCCGGCAGCCGGATGCGAGTTGAAGCTTTCTTT

J: TRBJ2-7
D: .
V: TRBV28
size: many
CDR3: CASSWHKSSYEQYF
DNA: TGTGCCAGCAGTTGGCACAAGAGCTCCTACGAGCAGTACTTC

J: TRBJ2-2
D: .
V: TRBV6-1
size: .
CDR3: CASEAENTGELFF
DNA: TGTGCCAGCGAGGCAGAGAACACCGGGGAGCTGTTTTTT

J: TRBJ2-6
D: .
V: TRBV7-2
size: .
CDR3: CAWPRGQFSGANVLTF
DNA: TGTGCCTGGCCCAGGGGACAATTCTCTGGGGCCAACGTCCTGACGTTC

J: TRBJ1-2
D: TRBD1
V: TRBV7-2
size: .
CDR3: CASSLGGQGSGYTF
DNA: TGTGCCAGCAGCCTAGGGGGACAGGGGTCTGGCTACACCTTC

J: TRBJ1-2
D: .
V: TRBV12-3/TRBV12-4
size: .
CDR3: CASRAGARGDGYTF
DNA: TGTGCCAGCAGGGCCGGGGCCCGGGGGGACGGCTACACCTTC

J: TRBJ1-1
D: .
V: TRBV20-1
size: .
CDR3: CSARATPSEFTEAFF
DNA: TGCAGTGCTAGAGCAACCCCATCAGAGTTTACTGAAGCTTTCTTT

J: TRBJ2-1
D: TRBD2
V: TRBV27
size: few
CDR3: CASSWGGAYNEQFF
DNA: TGTGCCAGCAGTTGGGGGGGGGCCTACAATGAGCAGTTCTTC

J: TRBJ2-7
D: .
V: TRBV10-3
size: few
CDR3: CAISESNGVVEQYF
DNA: TGTGCCATCAGTGAGTCGAACGGGGTGGTAGAGCAGTACTTC

J: TRBJ1-4
D: TRBD1
V: TRBV7-2
size: .
CDR3: CASSEQGATNEKLFF
DNA: TGTGCCAGCAGCGAACAGGGGGCAACTAATGAAAAACTGTTTTTT

J: TRBJ1-5
D: .
V: TRBV28
size: .
CDR3: CASTIYSNQPQHF
DNA: TGTGCCAGCACTATTTATAGCAATCAGCCCCAGCATTTT

J: TRBJ2-3
D: .
V: TRBV12-3/TRBV12-4
size: .
CDR3: CASRDRQSPTDTQYF
DNA: TGTGCCAGCAGAGATCGACAGTCCCCCACAGATACGCAGTATTTT

J: TRBJ2-7
D: TRBD1
V: TRBV12-3/TRBV12-4
size: few
CDR3: CASGTVQGQGSHEQYF
DNA: TGTGCCAGCGGAACCGTTCAGGGACAGGGAAGCCACGAGCAGTACTTC

J: TRBJ2-4
D: TRBD1
V: TRBV5-1
size: .
CDR3: CASSSRKQGSRDIQYF
DNA: TGCGCCAGCAGCTCGAGGAAACAGGGGTCGAGGGACATTCAGTACTTC

J: TRBJ2-1
D: .
V: TRBV7-7
size: few
CDR3: CASSDGPAGYNEQFF
DNA: TGTGCTAGCTCAGACGGGCCGGCGGGCTACAATGAGCAGTTCTTC

J: TRBJ2-7
D: TRBD1
V: TRBV29-1
size: .
CDR3: CSVEKTGSYEQYF
DNA: TGCAGCGTTGAAAAGACAGGGTCCTACGAGCAGTACTTC

J: TRBJ2-1
D: .
V: TRBV29-1
size: few
CDR3: CSVEPRDKQFF
DNA: TGCAGCGTTGAGCCCCGAGATAAGCAGTTCTTC

J: TRBJ2-1
D: TRBD1
V: TRBV6-5
size: few
CDR3: CASSYMGQGWGEQFF
DNA: TGTGCCAGCAGTTACATGGGACAGGGGTGGGGTGAGCAGTTCTTC

J: TRBJ2-4
D: TRBD2
V: TRBV7-2
size: once
CDR3: CASSLIGGMVVAKNIQYF
DNA: TGTGCCAGCAGCTTAATCGGGGGGATGGTCGTAGCCAAAAACATTCAGTACTTC

J: TRBJ2-1
D: TRBD1
V: TRBV24-1
size: .
CDR3: CATSRGQGNYNEQFF
DNA: TGTGCCACCAGTAGGGGACAGGGAAACTACAATGAGCAGTTCTTC

J: TRBJ2-7
D: .
V: TRBV6-2/TRBV6-3
size: .
CDR3: CASSYPNDYEQYF
DNA: TGTGCCAGCAGTTACCCTAATGACTACGAGCAGTACTTC